Listed below are T cell receptor beta chains from one sample, sequenced in a study of T cell repertoires in cytomegalovirus infection. TCRdb independently ran MiXCR on the reads; one entry per CDR3 protein. The table includes around 130,000 distinct CDR3 sequences, less than 9.5% detected once. Sequenced sample: PBMCs. Source of these receptors: a human donor in good health (CMV status not recorded). Some clones in this sample may be carry-over from other donors' samples. Both conserved end residues are part of each CDR3. The D gene is left open where the match is weak. Not all rows give a size; the values are once, few, many and, for expanded clones, a class.

v_call	j_call	clone_size	d_call	cdr3_aa	cdr3_nt
TRBV7-8	TRBJ1-5	many	TRBD1	CASSLGAGGNSQPQHF	TGTGCCAGCAGCTTAGGGGCAGGGGGGAATAGTCAGCCCCAGCATTTT
TRBV10-3	TRBJ1-1	many	-	CAIRTGRDTEAFF	TGTGCCATCAGAACAGGGAGGGACACTGAAGCTTTCTTT
TRBV20-1	TRBJ1-2	-	-	CSARPRGLGYGYTF	TGCAGTGCTAGACCCCGGGGGCTGGGCTATGGCTACACCTTC
TRBV20-1	TRBJ2-7	-	-	CSARIRVGSSYEQYF	TGCAGTGCTAGGATACGGGTCGGGAGCTCCTACGAGCAGTACTTC
TRBV12-3/TRBV12-4	TRBJ2-3	-	TRBD1	CASSLQGATQYF	TGTGCCAGCAGCCTACAGGGGGCTACGCAGTATTTT
TRBV20-1	TRBJ1-1	few	-	CSALKNPWGEAFF	TGCAGTGCTCTAAAAAATCCGTGGGGCGAAGCTTTCTTT
TRBV2	TRBJ1-1	many	-	CASSVTRNSEAFF	TGTGCCAGCAGTGTTACACGGAATTCTGAAGCTTTCTTT
TRBV28	TRBJ2-7	many	-	CASSFTGSNEQYF	TGTGCCAGCAGTTTTACAGGGAGCAACGAGCAGTACTTC
TRBV20-1	TRBJ2-5	many	TRBD2	CSARSLAGGPGTQYF	TGCAGTGCTAGAAGTCTAGCGGGGGGGCCAGGGACCCAGTACTTC
TRBV4-1	TRBJ1-5	many	TRBD1	CASSVRTGVNQPQHF	TGCGCCAGCAGCGTACGGACAGGGGTCAATCAGCCCCAGCATTTT
TRBV29-1	TRBJ2-3	many	TRBD2	CSVVGSAGSTDTQYF	TGCAGCGTTGTCGGTTCAGCGGGAAGCACAGATACGCAGTATTTT
TRBV4-1	TRBJ1-2	-	-	CASSQDLLRGYTF	TGCGCCAGCAGCCAAGATTTGCTTCGGGGCTACACCTTC
TRBV6-5	TRBJ1-1	many	TRBD1	CASSYSPGGHTEAFF	TGTGCCAGCAGTTACTCTCCAGGGGGGCACACTGAAGCTTTCTTT
TRBV12-3/TRBV12-4	TRBJ2-3	many	-	CASSSTGRGLDTQYF	TGTGCCAGCAGTTCAACGGGACGCGGTTTAGATACGCAGTATTTT
TRBV5-5	TRBJ1-1	many	-	CASSLRPLANTEAFF	TGTGCCAGCAGCTTGAGGCCCCTGGCGAACACTGAAGCTTTCTTT
TRBV7-6	TRBJ2-3	many	-	CASSLKGSGTDTQYF	TGTGCCAGCAGCCTAAAGGGTTCTGGGACAGATACGCAGTATTTT
TRBV2	TRBJ2-2	many	TRBD2	CASSRGGTSTGELFF	TGTGCCAGCAGTAGGGGAGGGACCAGCACCGGGGAGCTGTTTTTT